One sample yielded the 7 T cell receptor beta chains listed below, sequenced in a study of cytomegalovirus exposure and HLA in healthy donors. Primers included in the PCR were 60 Vbeta and 13 Jbeta primers. Profiling relied on immunoSEQ multiplex PCR, and the TCRdb table lists in-frame clones only, not all of them. This sample has 130,000 to 150,000 clones, with roughly 79% found just once. Sequenced sample: PBMCs. These receptors were taken from a woman aged 60 to 75 in good health and CMV-seropositive.

The rearrangement uses TRBV7-2 and TRBJ2-7, with D possibly TRBD1 on 5 matching bases. The CDR3 is made up of 14 amino acids. Per the germline V gene, CDR1 is SGHTA and CDR2 is FQGNSA. V lost 1 base, J lost 1 base, and 8 bases lay in between. The CDR3 DNA is TGTGCCAGCAGCTTAGAAACAGGTTCCTACGAGCAGTACTTC. Encoded protein: CASSLETGSYEQYF.

The chain recombines TRBV4-1 with TRBJ1-3; no reliable D call. From germline, CDR1 is MGHRA and CDR2 YSYEKL. Trimming stripped 5 bases from V and 1 base from J, with 24 bases between. The CDR3 runs to 19 residues. This CDR3 is CASSSRFDFFLTSGNTIYF. The CDR3 nucleotides are TGCGCCAGCAGCTCCCGATTCGACTTTTTTTTGACGTCTGGAAACACCATATATTTT.

The J gene is TRBJ2-7, the V gene TRBV5-4; TRBD2 is a possible D gene (6 bases). The CDR3 length is 15 residues. CDR1 is SGHNT, CDR2 YYREEE, per germline (reference sequence). V dropped 2 bases and J dropped 0 bases, with 12 bases sitting between them. The CDR3 loop reads CASSFLRGTSYEQYF. The CDR3 DNA sequence: TGTGCCAGCAGCTTCTTGCGGGGCACCTCCTACGAGCAGTACTTC.

The chain carries TRBV28 and TRBJ1-4; 8 bases match TRBD1. The J segment lost 6 bases and the V segment lost 4 bases, leaving 4 bases of the junction unmatched. The CDR3 length is 14 residues. Germline CDR1 and CDR2: MDHEN and SYDVKM. In DNA, the CDR3 is TGTGCCAGCAGTTGGGGACAGGAAGATGAAAAACTGTTTTTT. It is translated as CASSWGQEDEKLFF.

V usage is TRBV5-4 and J usage is TRBJ2-3; possible D gene TRBD2, 5 bases. Per germline, CDR1 SGHNT and CDR2 YYREEE (reference sequence). Between the trimmed V and J ends, which lost 3 bases and 4 bases, there was a span of 21 bases. The CDR3 covers 17 residues. The CDR3 is CASSSWAGGADPDTQYF. The CDR3 DNA reads as TGTGCCAGCAGCTCGTGGGCGGGCGGAGCCGATCCAGATACGCAGTATTTT.

This chain joins TRBV14 and TRBJ1-3; D perhaps matches TRBD1 (6 bases). From germline, CDR1 is SGHDN and CDR2 FVKESK. This CDR3 spans 16 amino acids. The V gene lost 2 bases and the J gene lost 0 bases, with 11 bases spanning the gap. This chain's CDR3 is CASSQTGQFSGNTIYF. CDR3 DNA sequence: TGTGCCAGCAGCCAAACCGGACAGTTCTCTGGAAACACCATATATTTT.

The chain employs TRBV19 and TRBJ2-3, with 8 bases aligning to TRBD2. Per germline, CDR1 LNHDA and CDR2 SQIVND (reference sequence). CDR3 size: 15 residues. The V gene end was trimmed by 1 base and the J gene end by 2 bases; junction bases not matched to a gene: 2. The CDR3 DNA reads as TGTGCCAGTAGTATAGTACTAGCGGACACAGATACGCAGTATTTT. This sequence encodes CASSIVLADTDTQYF.